This T cell receptor (beta chain) derives from a study of blood T cell repertoires in COVID-19. Background on the study: The study drew acute and convalescent COVID-19 samples from the United States, Italy and Spain.

Only in-frame clones appear in the TCRdb table, and some are missing; sequencing was by immunoSEQ multiplex PCR. The sample gives around 32,000 clones, approximately 93% of which show up once; approximately 0.94% is in the top ten. Per germline, CDR1 LNHDA and CDR2 SQIVND (reference sequence). The CDR3 loop spans 16 amino acids. Trimming removed 2 bases at V and 0 bases at J, with 10 bases between. This sequence joins TRBV19 and TRBJ2-2; D is ambiguous. Sequencing was performed on peripheral blood. The sequence was collected from a male donor with active COVID-19. CDR3 DNA sequence: TGTGCCAGTAGTATACGGTCTGCTTCGAACACCGGGGAGCTGTTTTTT. Amino acid sequence: CASSIRSASNTGELFF.